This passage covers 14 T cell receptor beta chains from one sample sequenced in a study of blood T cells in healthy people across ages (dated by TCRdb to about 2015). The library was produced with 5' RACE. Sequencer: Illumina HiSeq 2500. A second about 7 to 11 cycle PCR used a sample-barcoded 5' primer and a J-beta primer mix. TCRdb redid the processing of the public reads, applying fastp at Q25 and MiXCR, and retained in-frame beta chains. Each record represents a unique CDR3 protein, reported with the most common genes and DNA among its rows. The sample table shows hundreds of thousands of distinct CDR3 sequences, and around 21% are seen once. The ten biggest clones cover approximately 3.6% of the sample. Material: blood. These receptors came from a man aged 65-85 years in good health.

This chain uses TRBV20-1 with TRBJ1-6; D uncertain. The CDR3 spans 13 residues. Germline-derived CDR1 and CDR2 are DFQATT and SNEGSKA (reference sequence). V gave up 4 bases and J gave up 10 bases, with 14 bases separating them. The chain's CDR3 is CSAKSDLSSPLHF. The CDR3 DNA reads TGCAGTGCTAAGTCAGACCTGTCCTCACCCCTCCACTTT.

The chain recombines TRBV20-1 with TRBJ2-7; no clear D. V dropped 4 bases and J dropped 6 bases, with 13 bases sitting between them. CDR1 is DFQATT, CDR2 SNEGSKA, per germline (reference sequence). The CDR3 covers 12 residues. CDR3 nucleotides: TGCAGTGCTACTCCCCTGCAGCTCGAGCAGTACTTC. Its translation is CSATPLQLEQYF.

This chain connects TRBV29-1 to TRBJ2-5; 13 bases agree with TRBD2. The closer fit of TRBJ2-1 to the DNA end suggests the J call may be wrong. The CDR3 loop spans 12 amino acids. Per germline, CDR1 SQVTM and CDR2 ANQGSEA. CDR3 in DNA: TGCAGCGTTGAGGGACTAGCGGGAGAGCAGTTCTTC. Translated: CSVEGLAGEQFF.

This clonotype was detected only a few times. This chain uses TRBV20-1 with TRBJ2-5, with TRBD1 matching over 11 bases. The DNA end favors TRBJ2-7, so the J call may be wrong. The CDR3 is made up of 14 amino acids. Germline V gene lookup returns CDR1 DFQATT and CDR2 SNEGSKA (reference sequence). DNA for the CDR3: TGCAGTGCTCGGGTAGGGACAGGGGGTGGCGAGCAGTACTTC. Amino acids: CSARVGTGGGEQYF.

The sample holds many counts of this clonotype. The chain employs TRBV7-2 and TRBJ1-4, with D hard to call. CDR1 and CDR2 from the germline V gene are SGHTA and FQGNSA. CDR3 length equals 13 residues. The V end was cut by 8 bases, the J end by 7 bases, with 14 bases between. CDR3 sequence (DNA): TGTGCCAGCCGCCAGTGGAGTGGTGAAAAACTGTTTTTT. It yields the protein CASRQWSGEKLFF.

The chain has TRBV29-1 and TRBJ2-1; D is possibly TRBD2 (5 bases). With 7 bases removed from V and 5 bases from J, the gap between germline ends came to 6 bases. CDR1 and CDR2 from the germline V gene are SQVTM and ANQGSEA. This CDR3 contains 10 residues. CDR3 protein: CSAGDNEQFF. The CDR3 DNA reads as TGCAGCGCCGGGGACAATGAGCAGTTCTTC.

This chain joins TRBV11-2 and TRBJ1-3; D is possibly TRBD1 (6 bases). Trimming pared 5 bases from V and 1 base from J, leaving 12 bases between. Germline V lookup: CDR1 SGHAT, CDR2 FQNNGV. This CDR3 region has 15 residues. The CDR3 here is CASSTQTGSGNTIYF. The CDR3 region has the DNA TGTGCCAGCAGCACCCAGACAGGTTCTGGAAACACCATATATTTT.

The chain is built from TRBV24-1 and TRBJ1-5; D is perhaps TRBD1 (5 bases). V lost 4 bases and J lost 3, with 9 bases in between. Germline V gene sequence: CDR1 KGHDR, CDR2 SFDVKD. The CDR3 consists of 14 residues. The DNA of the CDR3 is TGTGCCACCAGTGAACCAGGGAACAATCAGCCCCAGCATTTT. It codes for CATSEPGNNQPQHF.

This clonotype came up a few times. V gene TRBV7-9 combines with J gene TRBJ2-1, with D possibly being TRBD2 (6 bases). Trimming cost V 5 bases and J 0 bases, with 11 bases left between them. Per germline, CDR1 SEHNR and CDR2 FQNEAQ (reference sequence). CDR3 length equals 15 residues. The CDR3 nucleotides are TGTGCCAGCAGCAAAGTGGGACTCTCCTACAATGAGCAGTTCTTC. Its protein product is CASSKVGLSYNEQFF.

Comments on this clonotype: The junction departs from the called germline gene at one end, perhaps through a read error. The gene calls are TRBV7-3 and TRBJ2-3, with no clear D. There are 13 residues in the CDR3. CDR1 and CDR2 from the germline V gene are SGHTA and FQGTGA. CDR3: CASSLKVTDTQYF. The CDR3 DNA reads TGTGCCAGCAGCTTAAAGGTCACAGATACGCAGTACTTT.

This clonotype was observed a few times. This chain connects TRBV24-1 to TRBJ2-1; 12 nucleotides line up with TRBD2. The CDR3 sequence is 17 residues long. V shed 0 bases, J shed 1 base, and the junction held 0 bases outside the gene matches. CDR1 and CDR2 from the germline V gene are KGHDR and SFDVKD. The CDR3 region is CATSDLGLAGSYNEQFF. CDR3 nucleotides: TGTGCCACCAGTGATTTGGGACTAGCGGGATCCTACAATGAGCAGTTCTTC.

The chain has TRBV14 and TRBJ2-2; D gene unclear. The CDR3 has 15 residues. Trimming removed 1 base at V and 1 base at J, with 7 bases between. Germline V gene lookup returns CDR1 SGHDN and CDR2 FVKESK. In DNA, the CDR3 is TGTGCCAGCAGCCAAGCAGCAGGGAACACCGGGGAGCTGTTTTTT. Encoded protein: CASSQAAGNTGELFF.

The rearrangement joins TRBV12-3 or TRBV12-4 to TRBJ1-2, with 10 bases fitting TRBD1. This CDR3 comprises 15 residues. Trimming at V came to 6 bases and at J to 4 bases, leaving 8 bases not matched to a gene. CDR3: CASSGAGQGIYGYTF. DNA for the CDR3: TGTGCCAGCAGCGGGGCGGGACAGGGGATCTATGGCTACACCTTC.

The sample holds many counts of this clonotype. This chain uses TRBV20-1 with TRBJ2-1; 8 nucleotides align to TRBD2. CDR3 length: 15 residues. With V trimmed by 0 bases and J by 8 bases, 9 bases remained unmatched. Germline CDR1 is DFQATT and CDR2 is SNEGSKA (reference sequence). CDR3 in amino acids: CSARDIGRAVDEQFF. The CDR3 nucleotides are TGCAGTGCTAGAGATATCGGGAGGGCCGTCGATGAGCAGTTCTTC.